This T cell receptor beta chain was captured in a study of blood T cell repertoires in COVID-19. This clone was seen just once. Germline assignment: CDR1 SGHRS and CDR2 YFSETQ. This CDR3 spans 15 amino acids. The junction had 14 bases not matched to a gene; V was cut back by 5 bases and J by 8 bases. In the authors' methods: Cell counts per sample came from amplifying reference gene primers. Some clones are missing from TCRdb's copy, which holds only in-frame ones; the method was immunoSEQ multiplex PCR. The DNA was the basis for D and trimming; V, J and clone size are from that table. The profile shows about 100,000 clones, 70% to 80% of them singletons.

The V call is TRBV5-1, the J call TRBJ2-3; 7 bases are shared with TRBD2. Material for sequencing was peripheral blood. The origin of this receptor is a human donor in a cohort sampled during active COVID-19. The CDR3 protein is CASSSPSGPQTTQYF. The CDR3 bases are TGCGCCAGCAGTTCTCCTAGCGGACCACAGACTACGCAGTATTTT.